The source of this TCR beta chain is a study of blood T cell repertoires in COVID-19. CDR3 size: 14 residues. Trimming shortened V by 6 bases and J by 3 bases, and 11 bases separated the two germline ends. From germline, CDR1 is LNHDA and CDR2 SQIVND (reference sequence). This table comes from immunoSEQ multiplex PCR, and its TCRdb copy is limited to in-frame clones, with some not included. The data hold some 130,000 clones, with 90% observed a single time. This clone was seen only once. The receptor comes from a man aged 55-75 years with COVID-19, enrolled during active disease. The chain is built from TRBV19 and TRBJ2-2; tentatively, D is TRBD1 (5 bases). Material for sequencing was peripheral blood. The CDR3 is CASSRQGYTGELFF. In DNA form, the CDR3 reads TGTGCCAGTAGCCGTCAGGGATACACCGGGGAGCTGTTTTTT.